The 25 T cell receptor beta chains below all came from one sample that was sequenced in a study of shared clonotypes between healthy human individuals. The assay was immunoSEQ multiplex PCR, and TCRdb's table has in-frame clones only and misses some. This table has a few million clones, 85% to 95% appearing once. Material: naive CD4+ T cells sorted from blood. Subset in this sample: CD45RA+ positively selected. These TCRs come from a man aged 18 to 30 in good health.

The chain uses TRBV5-1 and TRBJ2-2, with 7 positions matching TRBD2. Trimming cost V 4 bases and J 4 bases; bases outside gene matches: 7. Germline V gene lookup returns CDR1 SGHRS and CDR2 YFSETQ. The CDR3 has 15 residues. The CDR3 nucleotides are TGCGCCAGCAGCAGGCTAGCGGTCCCCACCGGGGAGCTGTTTTTT. Translated: CASSRLAVPTGELFF.

The chain is built from TRBV5-1 and TRBJ1-2; 9 bases are a match to TRBD1. The CDR3 covers 16 residues. V lost 0 bases to trimming and J lost 4 bases; unmatched junction nucleotides: 7. In germline, CDR1 is SGHRS, CDR2 YFSETQ. The CDR3 loop is CASSLGPGGQGYGYTF. Written as DNA, the CDR3 is TGCGCCAGCAGCTTGGGACCAGGGGGACAGGGCTATGGCTACACCTTC.

The genes are TRBV9 and TRBJ2-1; 14 positions agree with TRBD2. CDR1 and CDR2 (germline): SGDLS, YYNGEE. This CDR3 has 17 residues. V gave up 0 bases and J gave up 8 bases; unmatched junction bases: 7. CDR3 region: CASSVASRGLAGDEQFF. The CDR3 DNA sequence: TGTGCCAGCAGCGTAGCCTCAAGGGGACTAGCGGGAGATGAGCAGTTCTTC.

The chain is built from TRBV19 and TRBJ2-7; D tentatively fits TRBD1 or TRBD2 (5 bases each). The CDR3 is 12 amino acids. CDR1 and CDR2 from the germline V gene are LNHDA and SQIVND (reference sequence). The V end lost 6 bases, the J end lost 2 bases, and 8 bases lay between the germline ends. For the CDR3, the DNA is TGTGCCAGTAGGGGGGATACCTACGAGCAGTACTTC. Translation: CASRGDTYEQYF.

The rearrangement uses TRBV11-2 and TRBJ2-6; possibly TRBD1 or TRBD2 for D (5 bases each). With 4 bases removed from V and 0 bases from J, the gap between germline ends came to 10 bases. Germline loops: CDR1 SGHAT, CDR2 FQNNGV. This CDR3 is built from 16 residues. CDR3 region: CASSSLGVSGANVLTF. CDR3 sequence (DNA): TGTGCCAGCAGCTCTTTGGGGGTCTCTGGGGCCAACGTCCTGACTTTC.

Of note for this clone: At the DNA level, this CDR3 is encoded by other sequences in the same sample as well. Here the CDR3 DNA reads TGCGCCAGCAGCCAGGGACTAGCGGCCTCCTACGAGCAGTACTTC. Its translation: CASSQGLAASYEQYF. V gene TRBV4-1 combines with J gene TRBJ2-7; 11 bases match TRBD2. CDR1 MGHRA and CDR2 YSYEKL come from the germline V gene. This CDR3 comprises 15 residues. V shed 3 bases, J shed 0 bases, and the junction held 1 base outside the gene matches.

This chain uses TRBV4-2 with TRBJ2-3; D call uncertain. Germline CDR1 reads LGHNA; CDR2 reads YNFKEQ. The ends were cut back, 0 bases at V and 5 bases at J, with 6 bases in the middle. This CDR3 region has 13 residues. The CDR3: CASSQDKGDTQYF. CDR3 bases: TGTGCCAGCAGCCAAGATAAGGGAGATACGCAGTATTTT.

The J gene is TRBJ2-1, the V gene TRBV18; 15 nucleotides line up with TRBD2. Germline V gene sequence: CDR1 KGHSH, CDR2 LQKENI. The CDR3 sequence is 16 residues long. The junction had 6 bases not matched to a gene; V was cut back by 5 bases and J by 7 bases. CDR3 coding DNA: TGTGCCAGCTCATTGGGACTAGCGGGAGGAGAAAATGAGCAGTTCTTC. Amino acids: CASSLGLAGGENEQFF.

V gene TRBV5-1 combines with J gene TRBJ1-4, with TRBD1 matching over 7 bases. J gave up 0 bases and V 0 bases, and 2 bases lay outside the gene matches. From germline, CDR1 is SGHRS and CDR2 YFSETQ. The CDR3 has 16 residues. The DNA for the CDR3 is TGCGCCAGCAGCTTGGGGGACAGTCCAACTAATGAAAAACTGTTTTTT. Its translation: CASSLGDSPTNEKLFF.

Comment on this clone: Other DNA variants within this sample encode the same CDR3. The chain uses TRBV5-1 and TRBJ2-3, with D hard to call. The CDR3 loop spans 12 amino acids. V lost 4 bases, J lost 3 bases, and 6 bases lay in between. From germline, CDR1 is SGHRS and CDR2 YFSETQ. In DNA, the CDR3 is TGCGCCAGCAGCGAGAGGACAGATACGCAGTATTTT. This encodes CASSERTDTQYF.

This clone has only one observation. The rearrangement links TRBV18 to TRBJ2-1; D remains unclear. V lost 5 bases, J lost 0 bases, and 2 bases lay in between. From germline, CDR1 is KGHSH and CDR2 LQKENI. The CDR3 is made up of 12 amino acids. CDR3 sequence: CASSYSYNEQFF. The CDR3 nucleotides read TGTGCCAGCTCATACTCCTACAATGAGCAGTTCTTC.

On this clone itself: The sample has other DNA sequences that encode this CDR3 too. This chain uses TRBV20-1 with TRBJ2-5; D is unclear. The CDR3 has 11 residues. Per the germline V gene, CDR1 is DFQATT and CDR2 is SNEGSKA (reference sequence). Trimming stripped 4 bases from V and 2 bases from J, with 5 bases between. CDR3 coding DNA: TGCAGTGCTAAGGGACAAGAGACCCAGTACTTC. Protein: CSAKGQETQYF.

Concerning this clone itself: This same CDR3 is encoded by further DNA sequences in the sample. V gene TRBV7-2 combines with J gene TRBJ1-5; D gene unclear. The germline gives CDR1 SGHTA, CDR2 FQGNSA. This CDR3 is built from 13 residues. Trimming removed 1 base from V and 3 bases from J, with 4 bases in between. Here the CDR3 reads CASSLGPNQPQHF. DNA of the CDR3: TGTGCCAGCAGCTTAGGCCCCAATCAGCCCCAGCATTTT.

Of note for this clone: Other DNA sequences in the sample encode the same CDR3. The V and J genes are TRBV9 and TRBJ2-7, with TRBD2 as a possible D gene (5 bases). V lost 0 bases and J lost 0, with 7 bases in between. The CDR3 spans 14 residues. Germline V gives CDR1 SGDLS, CDR2 YYNGEE. The CDR3 sequence: CASSVEEGSYEQYF. In DNA form, the CDR3 reads TGTGCCAGCAGCGTAGAAGAGGGCTCCTACGAGCAGTACTTC.

The chain has TRBV19 and TRBJ1-2; no clear D. This CDR3 comprises 12 residues. The germline V and J ends were trimmed by 3 bases and 8 bases, with 10 bases remaining between them. Germline V gene data show CDR1 as LNHDA and CDR2 as SQIVND (reference sequence). The CDR3 region has the DNA TGTGCCAGTAGTATTGGTGTTTTGGGCTACACCTTC. Amino acids: CASSIGVLGYTF. The entire variable domain, with the rest obtained from reference TRBV19 and TRBJ1-2, is as follows: DGGITQSPKYLFRKEGQNVTLSCEQNLNHDAMYWYRQDPGQGLRLIYYSQIVNDFQKGDIAEGYSVSREKKESFPLTVTSAQKNPTAFYLCASSIGVLGYTFGSGTRLTVV.

This clone was picked up one time. The chain carries TRBV9 and TRBJ2-5, with TRBD1 as a possible D gene (6 bases). Trimming pared 1 base from V and 4 bases from J, leaving 11 bases between. The germline V gene encodes CDR1 SGDLS and CDR2 YYNGEE. This CDR3 is built from 14 residues. The DNA of the CDR3 is TGTGCCAGCAGCGTAAGGGGGTCCCTAGAGACCCAGTACTTC. Protein: CASSVRGSLETQYF.

This clone has just one count. This rearrangement joins TRBV7-2 to TRBJ2-7; 9 bases align to TRBD2. This CDR3 contains 15 residues. V lost 3 bases and J lost 0; bases outside the gene matches: 3. Germline loops: CDR1 SGHTA, CDR2 FQGNSA. In DNA, the CDR3 is TGTGCCAGCAGCTTCGTAGCGGGGGCCTCCTACGAGCAGTACTTC. Protein sequence: CASSFVAGASYEQYF.

The chain has TRBV11-3 and TRBJ2-5, with D perhaps given as TRBD1 or TRBD2 (6 bases each). V was clipped by 5 bases and J by 5 bases, with 12 bases between them. The CDR3 runs to 13 residues. Germline V lookup: CDR1 SGHNT, CDR2 YENEEA. CDR3 loop: CASSPWRGETQYF. CDR3 sequence (DNA): TGTGCCAGCAGCCCGTGGAGGGGGGAGACCCAGTACTTC.

V gene TRBV5-3 combines with J gene TRBJ1-1; 10 bases line up with TRBD1. TRBV5-3 is labeled an ORF, and its function is uncertain. The junction had 14 bases not matched to a gene; V was cut back by 0 bases and J by 3 bases. The CDR3 extends over 19 amino acids. The CDR3 protein is CARSLGSGQGILCDTEAFF. DNA for the CDR3: TGTGCCAGAAGCTTGGGGTCGGGACAGGGGATATTATGTGACACTGAAGCTTTCTTT.

In its sample, this clone was seen a few times. The V call is TRBV18, the J call TRBJ1-4; D gene unclear. Germline V CDR1 and CDR2: KGHSH, LQKENI. The CDR3 consists of 14 residues. Deletions cut 3 bases from V and 10 bases from J, with 15 bases between. The CDR3 coding sequence is TGTGCCAGCTCACCTGGGCGAACGGATCCAAAACTGTTTTTT. Amino acids: CASSPGRTDPKLFF. The complete variable domain, with remaining parts taken from reference TRBV18 and TRBJ1-4, reads NAGVMQNPRHLVRRRGQEARLRCSPMKGHSHVYWYRQLPEEGLKFMVYLQKENIIDESGMPKERFSAEFPKEGPSILRIQQVVRGDSAAYFCASSPGRTDPKLFFGSGTQLSVL.

The rearrangement joins TRBV15 to TRBJ2-5; 10 bases line up with TRBD1. Unmatched junction bases numbered 5, after V lost 5 bases and J lost 2 bases. Germline V gives CDR1 LNHNV, CDR2 YYDKDF (reference sequence). The CDR3 runs 15 residues. This chain's CDR3 is CATSFRTGGQETQYF. The CDR3 DNA reads as TGTGCCACCAGCTTTCGGACAGGGGGTCAAGAGACCCAGTACTTC.

The chain has TRBV19 and TRBJ1-4, with 9 bases aligning to TRBD1. V lost 10 bases and J lost 6; bases outside the gene matches: 12. Germline values: CDR1 LNHDA, CDR2 SQIVND (reference sequence). This CDR3 comprises 15 residues. CDR3 region: CATYGGGQGYEKLFF. The CDR3 DNA reads TGTGCCACTTATGGAGGAGGACAGGGGTATGAAAAACTGTTTTTT.

The chain's CDR3 is CSVEGASRSGANVLTF. CDR3 in DNA: TGCAGCGTTGAGGGGGCGTCAAGGTCTGGGGCCAACGTCCTGACTTTC. V and J are TRBV29-1 and TRBJ2-6, with D possibly matching TRBD1 (6 bases). The CDR3 sequence is 16 residues long. Germline V lookup: CDR1 SQVTM, CDR2 ANQGSEA. Trimming removed 3 bases at V and 1 base at J, with 13 bases between.

The genes are TRBV5-1 and TRBJ2-7, with TRBD1 identical over 7 bases. With V trimmed by 4 bases and J by 3 bases, 13 bases remained unmatched. The CDR3 extends over 16 amino acids. CDR1 is SGHRS and CDR2 is YFSETQ in the germline V gene. The DNA for the CDR3 is TGCGCCAGCAGCCTAGCAACCGGACAGGCCTTCTACGAGCAGTACTTC. This codes for CASSLATGQAFYEQYF.

The V gene is TRBV10-3, the J gene TRBJ2-5, with a possible D match to TRBD1 (7 bases). Germline V gene data show CDR1 as ENHRY and CDR2 as SYGVKD. V lost 5 bases and J lost 4, with 20 bases in between. This CDR3 has 16 amino acids. In DNA form, the CDR3 reads TGTGCCATCAGTAGAGGAGGGGGCAGAGAGAGAGAGACCCAGTACTTC. Residues: CAISRGGGRERETQYF.